The rows below give T cell receptor beta chains drawn from one sample of a study of T cells in Graves' hyperthyroidism and ophthalmopathy. TCRdb reprocessed the multiplex PCR reads with MiXCR, giving one entry per CDR3 protein. Here the sample spans approximately 610,000 distinct CDR3 sequences, roughly 14% being singletons. Material for sequencing was blood. The receptors derive from a woman aged 35 to 49 with Graves' ophthalmopathy. The CDR3 runs from the conserved cysteine through the conserved F or W. Fields, in order: J gene, V gene, D gene, clone size, CDR3 DNA, CDR3 protein. D genes are given only for firm matches. The listing skips clone size in some rows; elsewhere it reads once, few, many or a size class.

TRBJ1-2 | TRBV9 | TRBD1 | many | TGTGCCAGCAGCGCGGACAGGTCTGGGTATGGCTACACCTTC | CASSADRSGYGYTF
TRBJ2-5 | TRBV28 | NA | many | TGTGCCAGCAGTTCGAGGCATCGGTGGCAAGAGACCCAGTACTTC | CASSSRHRWQETQYF
TRBJ2-7 | TRBV30 | NA | few | TGTGCCTGGAGTGTGGGGGCCTCCTACGAGCAGTACTTC | CAWSVGASYEQYF
TRBJ2-7 | TRBV28 | NA | many | TGTGCCAGCAGTGGCTACGAGCAGTACTTC | CASSGYEQYF
TRBJ2-7 | TRBV5-4 | TRBD2 | NA | TGTGCCAGCAGCTTGGACTTCGGCGGGAGTCTAAATACGGGCGAGCAGTACTTC | CASSLDFGGSLNTGEQYF
TRBJ2-5 | TRBV25-1 | NA | many | TGTGCCAGCAGTGAATTTGTGGGACCCAAAGAGACCCAGTACTTC | CASSEFVGPKETQYF
TRBJ1-5 | TRBV6-1 | NA | few | TGTGCCAGCTCCGGACATAGCAATCAGCCCCAGCATTTT | CASSGHSNQPQHF
TRBJ2-5 | TRBV6-5 | TRBD2 | NA | TGTGCCAGCAGTTACGGGCAAGCAGCGGGATATCAAGAGACCCAGTACTTC | CASSYGQAAGYQETQYF
TRBJ2-4 | TRBV7-8 | TRBD1 | NA | TGTGCCAGCAGCGCTGGGACAGGGGGCCCTTTAGCCAAAAACATTCAGTACTTC | CASSAGTGGPLAKNIQYF
TRBJ1-3 | TRBV7-6 | NA | many | TGTGCCAGCAGCTTCTTTAGGGAAGCGAAAGGAAACACCATATATTTT | CASSFFREAKGNTIYF
TRBJ1-3 | TRBV29-1 | NA | NA | TGCAGCGTTGGGGCCGGAGCTGGAAACACCATATATTTT | CSVGAGAGNTIYF
TRBJ2-7 | TRBV19 | NA | few | TGTGCCAGTAGTATAGCCGGACGGCTGGATTACGAGCAGTACTTC | CASSIAGRLDYEQYF
TRBJ2-5 | TRBV29-1 | NA | few | TGCAGCGTTGCGGGGGACTCCGGGGCCCAGTACTTC | CSVAGDSGAQYF
TRBJ1-1 | TRBV6-5 | NA | NA | TGTGCCAGCAGTTATGAAGTTGCGAACACTGAAGCTTTCTTT | CASSYEVANTEAFF
TRBJ2-6 | TRBV28 | NA | few | TGTGCCAGCAGTTCACCAGTGGGCGATGGGGCCAACGTCCTGACTTTC | CASSSPVGDGANVLTF
TRBJ2-2 | TRBV19 | NA | NA | TGTGCCAGTAGTATAAGTATCGGCGGCACCTACACCGGGGAGCTGTTTTTT | CASSISIGGTYTGELFF
TRBJ2-3 | TRBV4-1 | NA | few | TGCGCCAGCAGCCAAGGGGGAAACACAGATACGCAGTATTTT | CASSQGGNTDTQYF
TRBJ2-2 | TRBV5-1 | TRBD2 | NA | TGCGCCACCGGACTAGCGGGAGTTGTCGGGGAGCTGTTTTTT | CATGLAGVVGELFF
TRBJ1-2 | TRBV6-1 | NA | many | TGTGCCAGCAGTGAAAGGGGGATATATGGCTACACCTTC | CASSERGIYGYTF
TRBJ1-1 | TRBV19 | NA | many | TGTGCCAGTAGTACGCAATCGACAGGGAACACTGAAGCTTTCTTT | CASSTQSTGNTEAFF
TRBJ1-1 | TRBV28 | NA | many | TGTGCCAGCAGTTTGTCTAGGGGAGACACTGAAGCTTTCTTT | CASSLSRGDTEAFF
TRBJ1-2 | TRBV28 | NA | many | TGTGCCAGCAGAGGACACATTAACTATGGCTACACCTTC | CASRGHINYGYTF
TRBJ1-1 | TRBV12-3/TRBV12-4 | NA | many | TGTGCCAGCAGTCCGGGGGGGGTCGGCACTGAAGCTTTCTTT | CASSPGGVGTEAFF
TRBJ1-2 | TRBV28 | TRBD1 | few | TGTGCCAGCAGCCCAGGGGGCTATCGTATGAGCTACACCTTC | CASSPGGYRMSYTF
TRBJ1-1 | TRBV6-2/TRBV6-3 | TRBD1 | many | TGTGCCAGCAGCCTAAGACAGGGGATGAACACTGAAGCTTTCTTT | CASSLRQGMNTEAFF
TRBJ2-7 | TRBV19 | NA | many | TGTGCCAGTAGTACCGAGACAGGATACGAGCAGTACTTC | CASSTETGYEQYF
TRBJ2-5 | TRBV7-2 | TRBD1 | many | TGTGCCAAGGACAGGGGTGGAGAGACCCAGTACTTC | CAKDRGGETQYF
TRBJ1-1 | TRBV19 | TRBD1 | NA | TGTGCCAGTAGTGCGACAGGGATAAACACTGAAGCTTTCTTT | CASSATGINTEAFF
TRBJ1-2 | TRBV20-1 | NA | many | TGCAGTGCTAGAAACGGAGAAAACTATGGCTACACCTTC | CSARNGENYGYTF
TRBJ2-7 | TRBV28 | TRBD2 | NA | TGTGCCAGCAGTTTTCCCGGGACTAGCGGGCCAATCTCCTACGAGCAGTACTTC | CASSFPGTSGPISYEQYF
TRBJ1-6 | TRBV12-5 | NA | many | TGTGCTAGTGGTTTGGACAGCGTAACCGATAATTCACCCCTCCACTTT | CASGLDSVTDNSPLHF
TRBJ2-2 | TRBV10-3 | TRBD2 | many | TGTGCCATCAGTGAAACTAGCGGGTCCACCGGGGAGCTGTTTTTT | CAISETSGSTGELFF
TRBJ1-2 | TRBV5-1 | TRBD1 | NA | TGCGCCAGCAGCTTGAACCGGGACAGGGGCAATGGCTACACCTTC | CASSLNRDRGNGYTF
TRBJ1-5 | TRBV6-2/TRBV6-3 | NA | many | TGTGCCAGCAGTTACGGGGGATTAAATCAGCCCCAGCATTTT | CASSYGGLNQPQHF
TRBJ2-3 | TRBV24-1 | NA | many | TGTGCCACCAGTGCCAAACAGGGAGTATCGGATACGCAGTATTTT | CATSAKQGVSDTQYF
TRBJ1-2 | TRBV29-1 | NA | many | TGCAGCGTTGAAGATAATACAGGGCGAGAGGGCTACACCTTC | CSVEDNTGREGYTF